The source of this TCR beta chain is a study of blood T cells in healthy people across ages. Study-wide findings and caveats: Using unsorted PBMCs precluded a conclusive naive versus antigen-experienced comparison.

The trim removed 2 bases at V and 2 bases at J, leaving 3 bases unmatched. In germline, CDR1 is SGHRS, CDR2 YFSETQ. CDR3 length equals 15 residues. The study drew donors from healthy Caucasian individuals in Russia aged about 6 to 90. Total RNA was isolated from each sample in quantities of at least 5 micrograms. This clonotype has a count of ten or more. Its specificity is unknown. A J-beta primer mix and a sample-barcoded 5' primer were used in a second PCR of roughly 6 to 12 cycles. TCRdb analysed the 5' RACE reads with MiXCR anew, one entry per CDR3 protein. Of roughly 1,800,000 distinct CDR3 sequences in the sample, less than 50% are singletons; the top ten hold 2% to 2.5%.

The clonotype was recovered from a woman in her thirties or forties in good health. The sample taken for sequencing was blood. The gene calls are TRBV5-1 and TRBJ2-3; 9 nucleotides match TRBD1. For the CDR3, the DNA is TGCGCCAGCAGCTTCCGGGACAGGGACACAGATACGCAGTATTTT. As protein: CASSFRDRDTDTQYF.